This T cell receptor beta chain was captured by sequencing in a study of blood T cells in healthy people across ages. Individuals who donated were healthy Caucasians from Russia aged about 6 to 90. The germline V and J ends were trimmed by 2 bases and 6 bases, with 19 bases remaining between them. CDR1 and CDR2 from the germline V gene are LGHDT and YNNKEL (reference sequence). This CDR3 is 16 amino acids long. Notes on the study in general: Shifts in expanded clonotypes may have been confounded by donor CMV status, which was unknown.

For the second PCR, which ran for roughly 7 to 11 cycles, a sample-barcoded 5' primer and a J-beta primer mix were used. Each cDNA molecule was tagged by a template-switch adaptor that had 12 random nucleotides. Each CDR3 protein gets one entry after TCRdb re-called the 5' RACE reads with MiXCR. This sample has over 1,500,000 distinct CDR3 sequences, with about 50% found just once. About this clonotype: The antigen is unknown.

The V call is TRBV3-1, the J call TRBJ1-2, with TRBD1 as a possible D gene (5 bases). The sequenced material came from blood. This TCR came from a woman aged 40 to 50 in good health. The CDR3 DNA reads TGTGCCAGCAGCCAAAGTCTGTCTTTAGACAGTCATGGCTACACCTTC. It specifies CASSQSLSLDSHGYTF.